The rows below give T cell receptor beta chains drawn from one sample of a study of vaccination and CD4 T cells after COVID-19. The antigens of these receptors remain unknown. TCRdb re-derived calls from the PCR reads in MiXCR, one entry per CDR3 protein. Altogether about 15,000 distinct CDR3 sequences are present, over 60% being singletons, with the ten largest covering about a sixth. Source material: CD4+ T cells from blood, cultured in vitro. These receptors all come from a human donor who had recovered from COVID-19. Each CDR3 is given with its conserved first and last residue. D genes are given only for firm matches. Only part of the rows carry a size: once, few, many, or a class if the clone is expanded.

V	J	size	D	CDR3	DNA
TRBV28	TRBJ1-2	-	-	CASKGPEGYTF	TGTGCCAGCAAGGGCCCCGAGGGCTACACCTTC
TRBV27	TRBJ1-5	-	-	CASSFGGGGGQPQHF	TGTGCCAGCAGTTTTGGGGGGGGGGGTGGCCAGCCCCAGCATTTT
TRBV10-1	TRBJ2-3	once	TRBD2	CARRTSGRDTQYF	TGCGCCAGACGGACTAGCGGGAGAGATACGCAGTATTTT
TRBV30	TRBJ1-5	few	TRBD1	CAWIRNRGQGPQHF	TGTGCCTGGATCCGGAACAGGGGCCAGGGGCCCCAGCATTTT
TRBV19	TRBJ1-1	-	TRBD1	CASSINTGTGVAEAFF	TGTGCCAGTAGTATAAACACCGGGACAGGGGTTGCTGAAGCTTTCTTT
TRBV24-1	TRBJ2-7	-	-	CATSGPPTYEQYF	TGTGCCACCAGTGGTCCACCGACCTACGAGCAGTACTTC
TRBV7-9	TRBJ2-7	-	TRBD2	CASSKTSGYFEQYF	TGTGCCAGCAGCAAGACTAGCGGATACTTCGAGCAGTACTTC
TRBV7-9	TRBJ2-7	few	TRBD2	CASSLFGREGIHYEQYF	TGTGCCAGCAGCTTATTCGGGCGGGAGGGAATTCACTACGAGCAGTACTTC
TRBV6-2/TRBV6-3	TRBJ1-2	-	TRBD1	CASSFSGTANYGYTF	TGTGCCAGCAGTTTTTCCGGGACAGCTAACTATGGCTACACCTTC
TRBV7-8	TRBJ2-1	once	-	CASSSLRGLRQIYNEQFF	TGTGCCAGCAGCTCCCTCCGAGGGCTGAGACAGATTTACAATGAGCAGTTCTTC
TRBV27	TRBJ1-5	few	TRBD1	CASSPTRTGARGRNQPQHF	TGTGCCAGCAGTCCCACGCGCACAGGGGCGCGAGGTCGGAATCAGCCCCAGCATTTT
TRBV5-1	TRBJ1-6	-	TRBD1	CASSLAQRGPSPLHF	TGCGCCAGCAGCTTGGCCCAGAGGGGGCCCTCACCCCTCCACTTT
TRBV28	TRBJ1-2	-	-	CASRPPGRVGYGYTF	TGTGCCAGCAGACCCCCAGGGCGGGTGGGCTATGGCTACACCTTC
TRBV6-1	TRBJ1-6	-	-	CASSRTRTVNSPLHF	TGTGCCAGCAGCCGAACCCGGACAGTAAATTCACCCCTCCACTTT
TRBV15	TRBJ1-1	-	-	CATSRDGRRVGVTEAFF	TGTGCCACCAGCAGAGATGGCCGCAGGGTAGGAGTCACTGAAGCTTTCTTT
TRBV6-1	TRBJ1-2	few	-	CASSPDRGYTF	TGTGCCAGCAGCCCCGACCGTGGCTACACCTTC
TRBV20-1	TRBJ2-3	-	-	CSARGLSTDTQYF	TGCAGTGCTAGAGGTCTAAGCACAGATACGCAGTATTTT
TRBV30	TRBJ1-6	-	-	CAWSHNSPLHF	TGTGCCTGGAGTCATAATTCACCCCTCCACTTT
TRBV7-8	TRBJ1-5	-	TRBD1	CASSPRGVTGGNQPQHF	TGTGCCAGCAGCCCGAGGGGCGTGACAGGGGGCAATCAGCCCCAGCATTTT
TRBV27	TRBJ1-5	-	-	CASLNQPQHF	TGTGCCAGTTTAAATCAGCCCCAGCATTTT
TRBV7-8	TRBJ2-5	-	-	CASSPHPGQYF	TGTGCCAGCAGCCCCCACCCGGGCCAGTACTTC
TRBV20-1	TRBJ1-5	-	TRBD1	CSASRQGNQPQHF	TGCAGTGCTAGTAGACAGGGGAATCAGCCCCAGCATTTT
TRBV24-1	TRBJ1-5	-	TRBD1	CATSDTDRGNQPQHF	TGTGCCACCAGTGATACGGACAGGGGAAATCAGCCCCAGCATTTT
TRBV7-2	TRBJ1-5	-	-	CASSTQGSNQPQHF	TGTGCCAGCAGCACACAGGGTAGCAATCAGCCCCAGCATTTT
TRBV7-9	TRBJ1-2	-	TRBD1	CASSTRTGSDGYTF	TGTGCCAGCAGCACGCGGACAGGGTCGGATGGCTACACCTTC
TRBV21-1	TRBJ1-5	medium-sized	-	CASSKGGCQPQHF	TGTGCCAGCAGCAAAGGGGGTTGTCAGCCCCAGCATTTT
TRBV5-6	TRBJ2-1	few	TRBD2	CASSLVYSGSNEQFF	TGTGCCAGCAGCTTGGTGTACAGCGGGAGCAATGAGCAGTTCTTC
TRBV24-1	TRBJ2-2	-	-	CATGRIGTGELFF	TGTGCCACCGGCCGGATTGGGACCGGGGAGCTGTTTTTT
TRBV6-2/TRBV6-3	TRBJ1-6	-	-	CASNPGLRNSPLHF	TGTGCCAGCAACCCGGGACTACGAAATTCACCCCTCCACTTT
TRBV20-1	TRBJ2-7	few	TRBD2	CSAKAGVSYEQYF	TGCAGTGCGAAAGCGGGAGTGTCTTACGAGCAGTACTTC
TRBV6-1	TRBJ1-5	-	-	CASSPSNQPQHF	TGTGCCAGCAGTCCTAGCAATCAGCCCCAGCATTTT
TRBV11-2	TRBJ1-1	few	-	CASSLVKGNTEAFF	TGTGCCAGCAGCTTAGTCAAGGGGAACACTGAAGCTTTCTTT
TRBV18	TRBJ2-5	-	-	CASSPQNFTGVPQETQYF	TGTGCCAGCTCACCGCAGAACTTTACGGGGGTCCCTCAAGAGACCCAGTACTTC
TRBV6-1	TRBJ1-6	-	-	CASLNRANSPLHF	TGTGCCAGCCTAAACAGGGCTAATTCACCCCTCCACTTT
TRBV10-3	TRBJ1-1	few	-	CAISATGFSEAFF	TGTGCCATCAGTGCTACGGGGTTCAGTGAAGCTTTCTTT
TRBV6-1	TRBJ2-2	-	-	CASRWTYTGELFF	TGTGCCAGCAGATGGACGTACACCGGGGAGCTGTTTTTT
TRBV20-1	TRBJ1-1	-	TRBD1	CSGREGATEAFF	TGCAGTGGGAGGGAGGGGGCGACTGAAGCTTTCTTT
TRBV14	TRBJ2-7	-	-	CASSQDNRRLSSYEQYF	TGTGCCAGCAGCCAGGATAATCGGCGCCTGAGCTCCTACGAGCAGTACTTC
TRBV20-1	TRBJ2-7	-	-	CSQNRDPYEQYF	TGCAGTCAAAACAGGGATCCCTACGAGCAGTACTTC
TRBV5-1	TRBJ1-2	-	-	CASSLGPDNYGYTF	TGCGCCAGCAGCTTGGGGCCGGATAACTATGGCTACACCTTC
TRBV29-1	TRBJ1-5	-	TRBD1	CSVGGTANNQPQHF	TGCAGCGTTGGGGGGACAGCCAACAATCAGCCCCAGCATTTT
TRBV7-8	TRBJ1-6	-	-	CASSLTADSYNSPLHF	TGTGCCAGCAGCCTTACCGCAGACTCCTATAATTCACCCCTCCACTTT
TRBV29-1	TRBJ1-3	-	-	CSVSRGSGNTIYF	TGCAGCGTATCCAGGGGTTCCGGAAACACCATATATTTT
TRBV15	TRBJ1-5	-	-	CATSSQMSNQPQHF	TGTGCCACCAGCAGTCAAATGAGCAATCAGCCCCAGCATTTT
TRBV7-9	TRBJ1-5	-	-	CASSLAAGNNQPQHF	TGTGCCAGCAGCTTAGCGGCGGGAAACAATCAGCCCCAGCATTTT